Each of the 20 T cell receptor beta chains below was sequenced from the same sample in a study of blood T cell repertoires in COVID-19. Assay: immunoSEQ multiplex PCR; the TCRdb copy retains only in-frame clones and omits some. The table shows hundreds of thousands of clones, with about 90% occurring only once. The sequenced sample consisted of peripheral blood. The receptor set was obtained from a woman aged 45-60 years who had recovered from COVID-19.

This clone was picked up many times. The J gene is TRBJ1-1, the V gene TRBV2; D is ambiguous. The CDR3 is 12 residues long. The germline gives CDR1 SNHLY, CDR2 FYNNEI. V lost 6 bases, J lost 5 bases, and 10 bases lay in between. CDR3 protein: CASSSHRTEAFF. The DNA for the CDR3 is TGTGCCAGCAGCTCTCACCGGACTGAAGCTTTCTTT.

The chain carries TRBV20-1 and TRBJ2-3, with 8 bases aligning to TRBD1. V shed 3 bases and J 0 bases; nucleotides not matched to a gene: 14. Looked up from germline, CDR1 is DFQATT and CDR2 is SNEGSKA (reference sequence). The CDR3 is 18 amino acids. CDR3 bases: TGCAGTGCTAGTGGTATGGGACAGGACGACTTTAGCACAGATACGCAGTATTTT. This translates into CSASGMGQDDFSTDTQYF.

V is TRBV7-2 and J is TRBJ2-1; TRBD2 matches at 10 bases. This CDR3 comprises 15 residues. Germline CDR1 SGHTA, CDR2 FQGNSA. J lost 4 bases, V lost 5 bases, and 5 bases had no gene match. The CDR3 loop is CASSATSGDYNEQFF. For the CDR3, the DNA is TGTGCCAGCAGCGCCACTAGCGGGGATTACAATGAGCAGTTCTTC.

The rearrangement uses TRBV4-1 and TRBJ2-1; D not certain. Germline values: CDR1 MGHRA, CDR2 YSYEKL. The ends were cut back, 0 bases at V and 0 bases at J, with 15 bases in the middle. The CDR3 is made up of 18 amino acids. The CDR3 DNA reads TGCGCCAGCAGCCAAGATGAGGCGTTTCCTAGCTCCTACAATGAGCAGTTCTTC. Its translation is CASSQDEAFPSSYNEQFF.

The rearrangement links TRBV7-9 to TRBJ1-4; TRBD1 is a possible D gene (5 bases). CDR3 length equals 17 residues. Trimming pared 2 bases from V and 2 bases from J, leaving 15 bases between. The germline CDR1 and CDR2 sequences are SEHNR and FQNEAQ (reference sequence). The CDR3, as DNA: TGTGCCAGCAGCTTAACTGTAACCCCAGGGACTAATGAAAAACTGTTTTTT. It codes for CASSLTVTPGTNEKLFF.

The chain employs TRBV12-3 or TRBV12-4 and TRBJ2-1; TRBD1 might be the D (6 bases). V lost 3 bases and J 8 bases, leaving 8 bases between the germline ends. This CDR3 is built from 12 residues. The CDR3 region is CASSLRGYEQFF. The CDR3 nucleotides read TGTGCCAGCAGTTTGAGGGGGTATGAGCAGTTCTTC.

The CDR3 nucleotides are TGTGCCAGCAGTTACTCTGGCAGGGGTATGAACACTGAAGCTTTCTTT. This sequence encodes CASSYSGRGMNTEAFF. J is TRBJ1-1 and V is TRBV6-5; D might be TRBD1 (6 bases). Germline CDR1 reads MNHEY; CDR2 reads SVGAGI. V gave up 0 bases and J gave up 0 bases, with 11 bases separating them. There are 16 residues in the CDR3.

Here the CDR3 DNA reads TGTGCCAGCAGTTCCGACCTAGCGGGGGGCTCCTACAATGAGCAGTTCTTC. Translated: CASSSDLAGGSYNEQFF. J is TRBJ2-1 and V is TRBV28, with 11 bases aligning to TRBD2. CDR3 size: 17 residues. The V and J ends lost 4 bases and 0 bases, in that order; junction bases with no gene match: 5. CDR1 is MDHEN, CDR2 SYDVKM, per germline.

This chain connects TRBV20-1 to TRBJ2-7; possibly TRBD2 for D (6 bases). The germline CDR1 and CDR2 sequences are DFQATT and SNEGSKA (reference sequence). V was pared by 4 bases and J by 11 bases, with 15 bases between. The CDR3 has 11 residues. Here the CDR3 reads CSAKAGLVKYF. The CDR3 DNA reads as TGCAGTGCTAAGGCGGGGCTCGTGAAGTACTTC.

Only one count was recorded for this clone. The V and J genes are TRBV2 and TRBJ1-2; the D is unclear. This CDR3 comprises 12 residues. In germline, CDR1 is SNHLY, CDR2 FYNNEI. The V gene lost 9 bases and the J gene lost 8 bases, with 16 bases spanning the gap. The CDR3 sequence: CARSRTQGGYTF. Here the CDR3 DNA reads TGTGCCAGGTCACGGACTCAAGGCGGCTACACCTTC.

The rearrangement joins TRBV19 to TRBJ1-5; the D gene is possibly TRBD1 (5 bases). The germline V and J ends were trimmed by 7 bases and 3 bases, with 10 bases remaining between them. Germline V gene data show CDR1 as LNHDA and CDR2 as SQIVND (reference sequence). The CDR3 length is 13 residues. CDR3 residues: CASKGISNQPQHF. The CDR3 bases are TGTGCCAGTAAGGGGATCTCCAATCAGCCCCAGCATTTT. Complete variable domain (other parts from reference TRBV19 and TRBJ1-5): DGGITQSPKYLFRKEGQNVTLSCEQNLNHDAMYWYRQDPGQGLRLIYYSQIVNDFQKGDIAEGYSVSREKKESFPLTVTSAQKNPTAFYLCASKGISNQPQHFGDGTRLSIL.

This clone has a single count. The chain has TRBV10-3 and TRBJ2-7; TRBD1 aligns across 8 bases. The CDR3 runs to 14 residues. Germline loops: CDR1 ENHRY, CDR2 SYGVKD. V dropped 6 bases and J dropped 4; count of bases not matched to a gene: 8. Here the CDR3 reads CAISTGTGAYEQYF. The CDR3 DNA sequence: TGTGCCATCAGCACCGGGACAGGAGCTTACGAGCAGTACTTC.

The chain employs TRBV9 and TRBJ2-2; 14 bases are shared with TRBD2. The CDR3 loop spans 17 amino acids. After removal of 3 bases from V and 4 bases from J, the junction contained 5 bases not matched to a gene. Germline loops: CDR1 SGDLS, CDR2 YYNGEE. The DNA for the CDR3 is TGTGCCAGCAGCGCCGGGACTAGCGGGAGTGTCACCGGGGAGCTGTTTTTT. The encoded protein is CASSAGTSGSVTGELFF.

The chain employs TRBV28 and TRBJ2-3; no clear D. V gave up 6 bases and J gave up 6 bases, with 7 bases separating them. Per germline, CDR1 MDHEN and CDR2 SYDVKM. The CDR3 totals 11 residues. CDR3: CASSPMDTQYF. CDR3 coding DNA: TGTGCCAGCAGCCCCATGGATACGCAGTATTTT.

This rearrangement joins TRBV30 to TRBJ1-6; D is uncertain. CDR3 length: 13 residues. Between the trimmed V and J ends, which lost 2 bases and 7 bases, there was a span of 9 bases. Germline V lookup: CDR1 GTSNPN, CDR2 SVGIG (reference sequence). CDR3 coding DNA: TGTGCCTGGAGTAGGCGGCCAAATTCACCCCTCCACTTT. Translating gives CAWSRRPNSPLHF. The whole variable domain, remainder taken from reference TRBV30 and TRBJ1-6, is SQTIHQWPATLVQPVGSPLSLECTVEGTSNPNLYWYRQAAGRGLQLLFYSVGIGQISSEVPQNLSASRPQDRQFILSSKKLLLSDSGFYLCAWSRRPNSPLHFGNGTRLTVT.

This clone was observed a single time. The chain uses TRBV19 and TRBJ2-2; D is perhaps TRBD2 (5 bases). CDR1 is LNHDA, CDR2 SQIVND, per germline (reference sequence). The V and J ends lost 6 bases and 6 bases respectively, with 8 bases between them. The CDR3 is made up of 12 amino acids. CDR3 amino acids: CASRTSPGELFF. In DNA, the CDR3 is TGTGCCAGTAGAACTAGTCCCGGGGAGCTGTTTTTT. The complete variable domain, with remaining parts taken from reference TRBV19 and TRBJ2-2, reads DGGITQSPKYLFRKEGQNVTLSCEQNLNHDAMYWYRQDPGQGLRLIYYSQIVNDFQKGDIAEGYSVSREKKESFPLTVTSAQKNPTAFYLCASRTSPGELFFGEGSRLTVL.

To note about this clone: Its ends do not fully match the called genes, so a read error is possible. The V call is TRBV7-2, the J call TRBJ2-7, with TRBD1 identical over 8 bases. The CDR3 is made up of 13 amino acids. Germline V lookup: CDR1 SGHTA, CDR2 FQGNSA. CDR3 DNA sequence: TGTGCCAGCAGTCCTTCAGTCGGGACAGGCCCGTCCTTC. This gives the protein CASSPSVGTGPSF.

The chain employs TRBV19 and TRBJ2-3; 11 bases are a match to TRBD2. From germline, CDR1 is LNHDA and CDR2 SQIVND (reference sequence). The CDR3 sequence is 17 residues long. The ends lost 6 bases at V and 0 bases at J; junction bases unmatched: 8. The CDR3 here is CASRPGTSGESTDTQYF. CDR3 DNA sequence: TGTGCCAGTAGGCCCGGGACTAGCGGAGAAAGCACAGATACGCAGTATTTT. Supplemented by reference TRBV19 and TRBJ2-3, the full variable domain reads DGGITQSPKYLFRKEGQNVTLSCEQNLNHDAMYWYRQDPGQGLRLIYYSQIVNDFQKGDIAEGYSVSREKKESFPLTVTSAQKNPTAFYLCASRPGTSGESTDTQYFGPGTRLTVL.

This clone was observed a single time. The chain links TRBV6-2 or TRBV6-3 to TRBJ2-2, with D perhaps TRBD2 (6 bases). With 2 bases removed from V and 4 bases from J, the gap between germline ends came to 20 bases. The CDR3 extends over 18 amino acids. The germline V gene encodes CDR1 MNHEY and CDR2 SVGEGT. The DNA of the CDR3 is TGTGCCAGCAGTTACAGGTTTCCCGGGACTGCTACCACCGGGGAGCTGTTTTTT. Amino acid sequence: CASSYRFPGTATTGELFF.

The DNA for the CDR3 is TGTGCCAGCAGAAGCCGAGCGGGAGGACGAACCGGGGAGCTGTTTTTT. Its translation: CASRSRAGGRTGELFF. The J gene is TRBJ2-2, the V gene TRBV7-9, with 9 positions matching TRBD2. The CDR3 covers 16 residues. V lost 6 bases to trimming and J lost 5 bases; unmatched junction nucleotides: 10. The germline V gene has CDR1 SEHNR and CDR2 FQNEAQ (reference sequence).